One sample yielded the 25 T cell receptor beta chains listed below, sequenced in a study of T-cell memory formation after mild COVID-19. TCRdb recomputed calls from the 5' RACE reads with MiXCR, one row per CDR3 protein. Counted here are roughly 110,000 distinct CDR3 sequences, 9.5% to 15% occurring once; the ten biggest clones make up around 30%. The specimen was PBMCs or a T cell subset sorted from them (not recorded which). The receptor source for this set is an adult woman who had mild COVID-19 (a few samples of this study predate the infection). Cell type and time point are not known.

This clonotype appeared a few times. The genes are TRBV10-3 and TRBJ2-1; D may be TRBD1 or TRBD2 (5 bases each). The CDR3 contains 13 residues. CDR1 and CDR2 (germline): ENHRY, SYGVKD. Trimming pared 1 base from V and 6 bases from J, leaving 7 bases between. The CDR3 region has the DNA TGTGCCATCAGTGAGTGGGGGACCAATGAGCAGTTCTTC. Translating it yields CAISEWGTNEQFF.

The genes are TRBV29-1 and TRBJ2-7; perhaps TRBD2 as D (6 bases). The ends were cut back, 2 bases at V and 4 bases at J, with 18 bases in the middle. Germline V gene sequence: CDR1 SQVTM, CDR2 ANQGSEA. The CDR3 is 15 amino acids. The CDR3 DNA reads as TGCAGCGTTGAATTAGAGTGGGGGGTGGAATACGAGCAGTACTTC. This sequence encodes CSVELEWGVEYEQYF.

This clonotype was detected only a few times. The J gene is TRBJ2-5, the V gene TRBV24-1; TRBD1 might be the D (6 bases). The CDR3 runs to 16 residues. V dropped 4 bases and J dropped 3 bases, with 17 bases sitting between them. The germline V gene encodes CDR1 KGHDR and CDR2 SFDVKD. The CDR3 protein is CATSDRWIQGKETQYF. DNA for the CDR3: TGTGCCACCAGTGACCGATGGATACAGGGAAAAGAGACCCAGTACTTC.

This clonotype occurred many times. This chain links TRBV4-3 with TRBJ2-3; D may be TRBD1 or TRBD2 (5 bases each). The germline V and J ends were trimmed by 8 bases and 4 bases, with 19 bases remaining between them. Germline V gene sequence: CDR1 LGHNA, CDR2 YSLEER. The CDR3 covers 15 residues. DNA for the CDR3: TGCGCCAGCTCTGGGTCCGGGACCCTCGCAGATACGCAGTATTTT. Its translation is CASSGSGTLADTQYF.

As concerns this clonotype: Relative to the germline gene, one junction end is altered; a read error may explain this. The chain combines TRBV7-7 with TRBJ2-1; 7 nucleotides match TRBD2. This CDR3 is built from 15 residues. Germline-derived CDR1 and CDR2 are SSHAT and FNYEAQ (reference sequence). CDR3 sequence reads: CASSLELAASNEQFF. CDR3 nucleotide sequence: TGTGCTAGCAGCTTAGAGCTAGCGGCATCCAATGAGCAGTTCTTC.

Many counts were recorded for this clonotype. The chain links TRBV19 to TRBJ2-7; TRBD2 matches at 13 bases. V lost 5 bases and J lost 3; bases outside the gene matches: 4. The CDR3 spans 15 residues. Looked up from germline, CDR1 is LNHDA and CDR2 is SQIVND (reference sequence). The CDR3 DNA sequence: TGTGCCAGTAGTTGGACTAGCGGGAGCAACTACGAGCAGTACTTC. Encoded protein: CASSWTSGSNYEQYF.

The chain employs TRBV24-1 and TRBJ2-2; TRBD2 might be the D (5 bases). Germline CDR1 and CDR2: KGHDR and SFDVKD. This CDR3 has 11 residues. Trimming cost V 6 bases and J 8 bases, with 6 bases left between them. The CDR3 sequence: CATSPGGELFF. The CDR3 DNA follows: TGTGCCACCAGTCCGGGAGGGGAGCTGTTTTTT.

This clonotype was seen a few times. Just one base apart from a much larger clone, this may be a read error. The chain carries TRBV7-9 and TRBJ2-3; 9 nucleotides agree with TRBD2. The CDR3 totals 16 residues. Germline values: CDR1 SEHNR, CDR2 FQNEAQ (reference sequence). The CDR3 region has the DNA TGTGCCAGCAGCCCCGTCAAGGCGGGGGGGGCAGATAAGCAGTATTTT. This gives the protein CASSPVKAGGADKQYF.

This clonotype was picked up many times. The rearrangement uses TRBV30 and TRBJ2-7; TRBD2 aligns across 10 bases. This CDR3 is 13 amino acids long. Looked up from germline, CDR1 is GTSNPN and CDR2 is SVGIG (reference sequence). CDR3 in DNA: TGTGCTCGGACACTAGCGGGGTCCGGCGAGCAGTACTTC. It is translated as CARTLAGSGEQYF.

There are a few counts of this clonotype. The chain recombines TRBV24-1 with TRBJ2-1; the match to TRBD1 covers 10 bases. CDR1 is KGHDR and CDR2 is SFDVKD in the germline V gene. The CDR3 spans 13 residues. V shed 9 bases and J 9 bases; nucleotides not matched to a gene: 7. The CDR3 here is CATSRQGASEQFF. CDR3 bases: TGTGCCACCTCGAGACAGGGGGCCAGTGAGCAGTTCTTC.

As DNA, the CDR3 is TGTGCCAGCAGTGACAGGGTCGGCTACACCTTC. Encoded protein: CASSDRVGYTF. The J gene is TRBJ1-2, the V gene TRBV6-7; 7 bases match TRBD1. TRBV6-7 is labeled an ORF, and its function is uncertain. CDR3 length equals 11 residues. The V and J ends lost 5 bases and 8 bases, in that order; junction bases with no gene match: 2.

This clonotype was detected many times. The chain uses TRBV7-9 and TRBJ2-5, with TRBD1 matching over 7 bases. Germline loops: CDR1 SEHNR, CDR2 FQNEAQ (reference sequence). J gave up 2 bases and V 3 bases, and 3 bases lay outside the gene matches. The CDR3 is made up of 14 amino acids. CDR3 sequence: CASSFRDRQETQYF. CDR3 bases: TGTGCCAGCAGCTTCCGGGACAGACAAGAGACCCAGTACTTC.

This clonotype has a handful of counts. The CDR3 loop reads CAWSEGQFYEQYF. The CDR3 DNA follows: TGTGCCTGGAGTGAAGGACAGTTCTACGAGCAGTACTTC. The V and J genes are TRBV30 and TRBJ2-7, with TRBD1 as a possible D gene (6 bases). CDR1 is GTSNPN, CDR2 SVGIG, per germline (reference sequence). Trimming shortened V by 1 base and J by 3 bases, and 10 bases separated the two germline ends. The length of the CDR3 is 13 residues.

This clonotype was found many times. The chain carries TRBV5-1 and TRBJ2-1, with a weak D call TRBD1 (6 bases). V was clipped by 4 bases and J by 0 bases, with 14 bases between them. The CDR3 length is 16 residues. Germline loops: CDR1 SGHRS, CDR2 YFSETQ. This CDR3 reads CASSPSGHRSYNEQFF. Written as DNA, the CDR3 is TGCGCCAGCAGCCCGTCGGGACACCGCTCCTACAATGAGCAGTTCTTC. Complete variable domain (other parts from reference TRBV5-1 and TRBJ2-1): KAGVTQTPRYLIKTRGQQVTLSCSPISGHRSVSWYQQTPGQGLQFLFEYFSETQRNKGNFPGRFSGRQFSNSRSEMNVSTLELGDSALYLCASSPSGHRSYNEQFFGPGTRLTVL.

This rearrangement joins TRBV4-2 to TRBJ2-3, with D possibly being TRBD2 (8 bases). Germline V gives CDR1 LGHNA, CDR2 YNFKEQ. There are 19 residues in the CDR3. V dropped 3 bases and J dropped 2 bases, with 24 bases sitting between them. CDR3 sequence: CASSQAPRGRGENTDTQYF. The CDR3 DNA follows: TGTGCCAGCAGCCAGGCCCCGAGGGGGCGGGGGGAAAACACAGATACGCAGTATTTT.

The chain employs TRBV6-5 and TRBJ2-7; TRBD1 matches at 8 bases. The J segment lost 2 bases and the V segment lost 2 bases, leaving 5 bases of the junction unmatched. Per germline, CDR1 MNHEY and CDR2 SVGAGI. The CDR3 is 15 amino acids. Here the CDR3 DNA reads TGTGCCAGCAGTTACAGGACAGGGAATCCCTACGAGCAGTACTTC. Translating it yields CASSYRTGNPYEQYF.

The table lists this clonotype with a few counts. This chain links TRBV20-1 with TRBJ1-1; D might be TRBD1 (5 bases). The V end was cut by 0 bases, the J end by 0 bases, with 17 bases between. This CDR3 has 17 amino acids. CDR1 is DFQATT and CDR2 is SNEGSKA in the germline V gene (reference sequence). The CDR3 bases are TGCAGTGCTAGAGATCCTGCGCGGTGGGGCCTGAACACTGAAGCTTTCTTT. Residues: CSARDPARWGLNTEAFF.

The chain carries TRBV7-8 and TRBJ1-2; maybe TRBD1 (6 bases). This CDR3 comprises 15 residues. Germline values: CDR1 SGHVS, CDR2 FQNEAQ. With 6 bases removed from V and 0 bases from J, the gap between germline ends came to 14 bases. CDR3 sequence (DNA): TGTGCCAGCAGATCCGACTCAGGGGCTAACTATGGCTACACCTTC. This codes for CASRSDSGANYGYTF.

V and J are TRBV5-6 and TRBJ2-6; no reliable D call. Deletions cut 0 bases from V and 0 bases from J, with 4 bases between. Germline V gives CDR1 SGHDT, CDR2 YYEEEE. The CDR3 totals 15 residues. CDR3 DNA: TGTGCCAGCAGCTTGGTGCTCTCTGGGGCCAACGTCCTGACTTTC. Its translation: CASSLVLSGANVLTF.

This clonotype showed up just a few times. The chain carries TRBV4-1 and TRBJ2-1; unclear D gene. The CDR3 consists of 12 residues. Germline CDR1 is MGHRA and CDR2 is YSYEKL. The V gene lost 4 bases and the J gene lost 6 bases, with 7 bases spanning the gap. DNA for the CDR3: TGCGCCAGCAGCCTTCGTATCAATGAGCAGTTCTTC. It yields the protein CASSLRINEQFF.

This clonotype has ten or more counts. The DNA for the CDR3 is TGTGCCAGCAGCCCCAGGGGACCCACAGATACGCAGTATTTT. Amino acids: CASSPRGPTDTQYF. The gene calls are TRBV7-9 and TRBJ2-3, with D perhaps matching TRBD1 (6 bases). Germline CDR1 reads SEHNR; CDR2 reads FQNEAQ (reference sequence). Trimming left V 5 bases short and J 2 bases short, with 11 bases between. This CDR3 comprises 14 residues.

The table lists this clonotype with a few counts. This rearrangement joins TRBV19 to TRBJ1-1; D perhaps matches TRBD1 (6 bases). Germline CDR1 and CDR2: LNHDA and SQIVND (reference sequence). The CDR3 runs 13 residues. V lost 10 bases, J lost 4 bases, and 16 bases lay in between. For the CDR3, the DNA is TGTGCCACCTCAACAGGGATGGTCACTGAAGCTTTCTTT. It codes for CATSTGMVTEAFF.

V and J are TRBV20-1 and TRBJ2-7; perhaps TRBD2 as D (7 bases). V lost 1 base and J lost 1, with 11 bases in between. The CDR3 consists of 14 residues. The germline V gene has CDR1 DFQATT and CDR2 SNEGSKA (reference sequence). The CDR3 here is CSARVAGASYEQYF. CDR3 bases: TGCAGTGCTAGAGTGGCGGGGGCATCCTACGAGCAGTACTTC.

The V gene is TRBV7-8, the J gene TRBJ2-1; a weak D match, TRBD2 (5 bases). V was trimmed by 5 bases and J by 4 bases, leaving 9 bases between them. CDR1 and CDR2 from the germline V gene are SGHVS and FQNEAQ. This CDR3 is built from 13 residues. The CDR3 loop reads CASSPDWYNEQFF. The CDR3 coding sequence is TGTGCCAGCAGCCCGGACTGGTACAATGAGCAGTTCTTC.

This clonotype was observed a handful of times. The V gene is TRBV6-2 or TRBV6-3, the J gene TRBJ1-2; perhaps TRBD1 as D (6 bases). Trimming took off 0 bases at V and 3 bases at J, with 26 bases between the two ends. This CDR3 is built from 20 residues. Looked up from germline, CDR1 is MNHEY and CDR2 is SVGEGT. CDR3 sequence reads: CASSYSKAWTATTSDYGYTF. The CDR3 DNA sequence: TGTGCCAGCAGTTACTCGAAGGCATGGACAGCTACCACCTCTGACTATGGCTACACCTTC.